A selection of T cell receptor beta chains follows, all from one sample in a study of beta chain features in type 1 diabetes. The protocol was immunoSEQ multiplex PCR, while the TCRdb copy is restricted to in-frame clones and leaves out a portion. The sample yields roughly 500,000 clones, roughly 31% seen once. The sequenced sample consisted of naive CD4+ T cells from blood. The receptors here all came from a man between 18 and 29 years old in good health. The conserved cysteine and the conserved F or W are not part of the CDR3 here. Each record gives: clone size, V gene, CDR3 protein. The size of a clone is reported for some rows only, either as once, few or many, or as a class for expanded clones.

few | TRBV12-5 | ASGLAAVRETQY
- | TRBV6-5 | ASRDSGRVPDTQY
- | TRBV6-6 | ASSPNTYEQY
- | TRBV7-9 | ASSFNTGNEQF
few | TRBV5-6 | ASSQPWASGSGMDNEQF
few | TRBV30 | AWGDRNTEAF
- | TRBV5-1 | ASSQTGANVLT
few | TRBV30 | AWSARGGNQPQH
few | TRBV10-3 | AISEPGLALETQY
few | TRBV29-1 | SVLGVIYNEQF
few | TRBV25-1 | ASSLAGISYNEQF
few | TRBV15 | ATSRVGAGRTNTQY
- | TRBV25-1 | ASSEWASGTYEQY
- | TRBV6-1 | ASSPDRDTEAF
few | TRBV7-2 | ASSLNRGTEAF
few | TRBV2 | ASSRQGGSGANVLT
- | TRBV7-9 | ASSFEPSRANVLT
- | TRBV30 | AWTSWQATYEQY
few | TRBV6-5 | ASTRSVKSGSEQY
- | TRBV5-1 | ASSFGTSGTETQY
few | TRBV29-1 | SARGLSYNEQF
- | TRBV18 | ASSPPSRLEGYT
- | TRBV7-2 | ASSPGQGASETQY
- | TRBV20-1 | SAGTWGEQF
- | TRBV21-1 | ASSKAHRLVGYEQY
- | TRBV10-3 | AISVREDEQF
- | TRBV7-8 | ASSKDRVSSYEQY
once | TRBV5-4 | ASTGVDAAYEQY
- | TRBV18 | ASLPTAGVTRQSTQY
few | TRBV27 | ASSIQGAGQETQY
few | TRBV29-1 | SADRTSGTVNEQF
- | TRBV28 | ASKEREGAHEQF
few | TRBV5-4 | ASSWDGNYGYT
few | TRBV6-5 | ASSYSLAKETQY
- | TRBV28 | ASRTYSGRSYEQY
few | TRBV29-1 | SVELAGVLKYNEQF
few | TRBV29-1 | SVERTETNYGYT
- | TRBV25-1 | ASSVQGVSEQY
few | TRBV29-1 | SVWTGGTGELF
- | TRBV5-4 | ASSSQGTEAF
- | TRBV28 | ASSVRGTQY
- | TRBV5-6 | ASSFLAVSYNEQF
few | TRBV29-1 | SVEGGKSTDTQY
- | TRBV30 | AWSDWRQPQH
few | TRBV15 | ATSSGRAFTDTQY
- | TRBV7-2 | ASSLESRNTIY
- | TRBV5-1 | ASSLLAVSSYNEQF
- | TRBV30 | AWPPGLGGYEQY
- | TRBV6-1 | ASSEAFTSLAGEETQY
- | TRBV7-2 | ASSLVDRGGNQPQH
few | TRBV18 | ASSPPGQGYNQQF
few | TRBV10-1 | ATSTGFVQY
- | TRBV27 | ASSLYNEQF
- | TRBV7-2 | ASSLAPSNNEQF
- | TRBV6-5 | ASSYQAGGNYEQY
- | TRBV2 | ASTERFYQPQH
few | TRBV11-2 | ASSLAGRGTQY
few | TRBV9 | ASSATRYGYT
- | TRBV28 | ASSWTPLKAYEQY
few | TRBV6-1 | ASSQPQH